The clone carrying this T cell receptor beta chain is classed as large by frequency. Its target is not known. The data were taken from a study of CXCR3-negative and CXCR3-positive naive CD8 T cells. Broader study findings: In both naive subsets diversity was comparably high, whereas memory CD8+ cells showed much lower diversity.

UMI-labeled 5' RACE yielded the TRB cDNA libraries. TCRdb re-called the 5' RACE reads, yielding one record per CDR3 amino acid sequence without DNA. The sample includes approximately 60,000 distinct CDR3 sequences. Every subset of CD8+ T cells was sorted in triplicate at approximately 310,000 cells each. The germline CDR1 and CDR2 sequences are LGHDT and YNNKEL (reference sequence). The length of the CDR3 is 20 residues. This chain joins TRBV3-1 and TRBJ2-1; there is no DNA to check the TCRdb D call of TRBD2. The sequenced sample consisted of memory CD8+ T cells from blood. The sequence derives from a human donor in good health. Some clones in this sample may be carry-over from other donors' samples. CDR3 amino acids: CASSPRPLAGGPSSYNEQFF.